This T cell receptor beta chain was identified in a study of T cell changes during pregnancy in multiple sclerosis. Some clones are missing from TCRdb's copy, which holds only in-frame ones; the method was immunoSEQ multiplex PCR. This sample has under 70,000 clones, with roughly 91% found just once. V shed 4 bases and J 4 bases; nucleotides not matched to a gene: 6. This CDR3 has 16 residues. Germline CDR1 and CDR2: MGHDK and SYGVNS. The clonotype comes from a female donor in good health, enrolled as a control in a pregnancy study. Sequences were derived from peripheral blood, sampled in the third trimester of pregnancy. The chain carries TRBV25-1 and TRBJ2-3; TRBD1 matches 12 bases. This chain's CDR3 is CASSVNGTGGPDTQYF. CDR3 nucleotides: TGTGCCAGCAGTGTTAACGGGACAGGGGGCCCAGATACGCAGTATTTT.